This paragraph covers one T cell receptor (beta chain) sequence. Its antigen is unidentified. Other nucleotide sequences from this sample produce the same CDR3. This entry comes from a study of CD8+ T cells in alopecia areata. Peripheral blood and lesional scalp punch biopsies came from alopecia areata patients. TCR sequencing used cDNA made by reverse transcription of extracted RNA. Only in-frame clones appear in the TCRdb table, and some are missing; sequencing was by immunoSEQ multiplex PCR. The table has approximately 99,000 clones, under 60% seen once. Findings of the study overall: Sequencing of scalp tissue also captures the resident alphabeta T cells of normal skin.

The receptor was isolated from a human donor with alopecia areata. The sequenced sample consisted of NKG2D-low CD8+ T cells sorted from blood.

The CDR3 spells CASSPGSSYEQYF. The CDR3 DNA follows: TGTGCCAGCTCACCAGGCAGCTCCTACGAGCAGTACTTC. The chain recombines TRBV18 with TRBJ2-7; D is unresolved. V was trimmed by 2 bases and J by 0 bases, leaving 5 bases between them. Germline V gene data show CDR1 as KGHSH and CDR2 as LQKENI. This CDR3 comprises 13 residues.